This T cell receptor beta chain is from a study of PD-1 blockade in classical Hodgkin lymphoma. Study findings and constraints: It was CD4+ TCR diversity, not CD8+, that rose significantly by C4D1. Complete responders had baseline diversity similar to newly diagnosed patients. Individuals who commenced nivolumab within less than 1 year of ASCT were excluded.

CDR3 length equals 14 residues. CDR1 SGHAT and CDR2 FQDESV come from the germline V gene (reference sequence). Trimming removed 1 base from V and 1 base from J, with 8 bases in between. About this clone: The antigen is not known.

Relapse after autologous stem cell transplantation occurred in every patient, and brentuximab vedotin exposure varied. Patients had relapsed/refractory classical Hodgkin lymphoma with complete response, partial response or progressive disease as best response. TCRdb's copy holds only in-frame clones and misses some; the assay was immunoSEQ multiplex PCR. Of 35,000 to 50,000 clones listed, over 65% are singletons. The V and J genes are TRBV11-1 and TRBJ2-7, with a weak D call TRBD1 (6 bases). The TCR originated in a human donor with classical Hodgkin lymphoma. The material sequenced was peripheral blood mononuclear cells (PBMCs), taken at baseline. In DNA, the CDR3 is TGTGCCAGCAGCTTAGACAGGGTTTCCTACGAGCAGTACTTC. This codes for CASSLDRVSYEQYF.